The TCR beta chain described here comes from a study of tumor and adjacent non-tumor tissue in lung cancer. TCRbeta libraries were built with three rounds of nested PCR, modified from ARM-PCR. Via MiXCR, TCRdb re-called the multiplex PCR reads, giving one row per CDR3 protein. The sample includes fewer than 100,000 distinct CDR3 sequences, roughly 80% of them seen just once. No cell sorting was done before RNA was extracted from the tissue. More than 3 cm separated this lung sample from the edge of the tumor. This CDR3 spans 13 amino acids. CDR1 is SQVTM and CDR2 is ANQGSEA in the germline V gene. Concerning this clonotype: Germline and junction disagree at one end, which may indicate a read error.

The chain joins TRBV29-1 to TRBJ2-7; 8 bases agree with TRBD1. This TCR derives from a man aged 60 to 75 with non-small cell lung cancer. Sequenced sample: distant non-tumor lung tissue. CDR3 DNA sequence: TGCGGCGTTACCCGGACAGGGCAATACGAGCAATACTTC. This encodes CGVTRTGQYEQYF.